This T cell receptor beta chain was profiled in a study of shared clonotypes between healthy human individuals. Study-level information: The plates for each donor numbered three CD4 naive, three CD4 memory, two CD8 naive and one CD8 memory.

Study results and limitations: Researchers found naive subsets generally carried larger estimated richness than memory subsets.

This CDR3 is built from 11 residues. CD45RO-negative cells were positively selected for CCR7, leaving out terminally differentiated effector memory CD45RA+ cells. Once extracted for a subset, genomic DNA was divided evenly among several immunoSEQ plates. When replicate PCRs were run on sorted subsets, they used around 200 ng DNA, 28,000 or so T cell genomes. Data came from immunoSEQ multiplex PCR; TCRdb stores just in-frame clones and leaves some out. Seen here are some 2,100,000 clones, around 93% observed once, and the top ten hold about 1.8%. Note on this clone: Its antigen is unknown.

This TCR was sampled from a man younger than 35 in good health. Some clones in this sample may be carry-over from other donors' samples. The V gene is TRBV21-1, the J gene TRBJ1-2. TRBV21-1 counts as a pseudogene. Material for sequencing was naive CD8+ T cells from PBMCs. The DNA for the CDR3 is TGTGTCAGCATGGACGTCGATGGCTACACCTTC. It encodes CVSMDVDGYTF.